The 23 T cell receptor beta chains in this list originate from one sample, sequenced in a study of T cells in Graves' hyperthyroidism and ophthalmopathy. TCR beta CDR3 region amplification was performed from RNA transcripts. Researchers ran a first-round RT-PCR on the TCR CDR3 using the HTBI primer set. TCRdb passed the multiplex PCR reads through MiXCR, listing each CDR3 protein once. The sample carries just over 550,000 distinct CDR3 sequences, around 45% recorded once. The specimen was peripheral blood or thyroid tissue (not recorded which). All receptors derive from a young woman with Graves' hyperthyroidism.

The chain has TRBV20-1 and TRBJ1-2; 8 bases map to TRBD1. CDR3 size: 15 residues. V was pared by 1 base and J by 2 bases, with 6 bases of the junction left unmatched. Germline V gene sequence: CDR1 DFQATT, CDR2 SNEGSKA (reference sequence). CDR3 in DNA: TGCAGTGCTAGAGGCCGGACAGGGCTGAACTATGGCTACACCTTC. Its protein is CSARGRTGLNYGYTF.

This clonotype has a handful of counts. This chain joins TRBV12-3 or TRBV12-4 and TRBJ1-1; the D is unclear. With 6 bases removed from V and 7 bases from J, the gap between germline ends came to 9 bases. The CDR3 extends over 11 amino acids. The CDR3 nucleotides are TGTGCCAGCAGGGGTAGAGGTGAAGCTTTCTTT. Protein: CASRGRGEAFF.

The chain recombines TRBV7-9 with TRBJ1-1; D not resolved. Germline values: CDR1 SEHNR, CDR2 FQNEAQ (reference sequence). This CDR3 is 13 amino acids long. The V gene lost 3 bases and the J gene lost 0 bases, with 5 bases spanning the gap. CDR3 DNA: TGTGCCAGCAGCTTCGAGTTGAACACTGAAGCTTTCTTT. Translation gives CASSFELNTEAFF.

The chain has TRBV7-9 and TRBJ2-5; 8 bases fit TRBD1. V lost 5 bases, J lost 5 bases, and 7 bases stayed unmatched. The CDR3 runs 14 residues. The germline V gene encodes CDR1 SEHNR and CDR2 FQNEAQ (reference sequence). This chain's CDR3 is CASSPSRGLETQYF. As DNA, the CDR3 is TGTGCCAGCAGCCCTTCCAGGGGGCTGGAGACCCAGTACTTC.

The CDR3 protein is CASSVEGQGTGVYEQYF. In nucleotides, the CDR3 is TGTGCCAGCAGCGTAGAGGGACAGGGGACCGGCGTTTACGAGCAGTACTTC. The chain employs TRBV9 and TRBJ2-7, with TRBD1 matching 10 bases. In germline, CDR1 is SGDLS, CDR2 YYNGEE. J was trimmed by 4 bases and V by 0 bases; bases with no gene match: 10. This CDR3 is built from 17 residues. The full variable domain, completed using reference TRBV9 and TRBJ2-7, is DSGVTQTPKHLITATGQRVTLRCSPRSGDLSVYWYQQSLDQGLQFLIQYYNGEERAKGNILERFSAQQFPDLHSELNLSSLELGDSALYFCASSVEGQGTGVYEQYFGPGTRLTVT.

V gene TRBV7-9 combines with J gene TRBJ2-7, with D perhaps TRBD2 (6 bases). The germline V and J ends were trimmed by 5 bases and 3 bases, with 14 bases remaining between them. The CDR3 is 14 residues long. Germline CDR1 and CDR2: SEHNR and FQNEAQ (reference sequence). CDR3 sequence reads: CASSQAQTSYEQYF. The CDR3 region has the DNA TGTGCCAGCAGCCAAGCACAGACTAGCTACGAGCAGTACTTC.

The V gene is TRBV12-3 or TRBV12-4, the J gene TRBJ1-2, with 10 nucleotides matching TRBD1. J lost 4 bases, V lost 5 bases, and 4 bases had no gene match. The CDR3 covers 14 residues. In nucleotides, the CDR3 is TGTGCCAGCAGTGGGGACAGGGGAGTCTATGGCTACACCTTC. This gives the protein CASSGDRGVYGYTF.

This clonotype was seen a single time. The chain has TRBV25-1 and TRBJ1-2, with 7 bases identical to TRBD1. This CDR3 has 14 residues. Trimming took 5 bases from V and 8 from J; bases not matched to a gene: 11. The germline V gene encodes CDR1 MGHDK and CDR2 SYGVNS. The CDR3 bases are TGTGCCAGCAGTTTATTGAACAGGGGTGAAGGCTACACCTTC. This codes for CASSLLNRGEGYTF.

The chain is built from TRBV7-2 and TRBJ2-5; 8 bases are a match to TRBD2. The junction had 16 bases not matched to a gene; V was cut back by 6 bases and J by 4 bases. The germline gives CDR1 SGHTA, CDR2 FQGNSA. CDR3 length equals 17 residues. CDR3 in amino acids: CASSPAGGAGDGETQYF. The CDR3 region has the DNA TGTGCCAGCAGTCCGGCGGGGGGCGCGGGAGATGGAGAGACCCAGTACTTC.

CDR3 in DNA: TGTGCCAGCAGTTACCCTAACAGGGATTACAGCCCGGGTGGCTACACCTTC. This sequence encodes CASSYPNRDYSPGGYTF. The J gene is TRBJ1-2, the V gene TRBV12-3 or TRBV12-4; maybe TRBD1 (6 bases). Deletions cut 4 bases from V and 7 bases from J, with 25 bases between. The CDR3 sequence is 17 residues long.

This clonotype showed up many times. This chain uses TRBV7-6 with TRBJ2-5; D is possibly TRBD2 (6 bases). V dropped 2 bases and J dropped 9 bases, with 13 bases sitting between them. The CDR3 contains 13 residues. The V gene's germline CDR1 is SGHVS and CDR2 FNYEAQ. In DNA form, the CDR3 reads TGTGCCAGCAGCTTATCGTCTGGGGAGGCCCAGTACTTC. Its protein is CASSLSSGEAQYF.

The V call is TRBV5-1, the J call TRBJ2-7, with TRBD2 identical over 10 bases. From germline, CDR1 is SGHRS and CDR2 YFSETQ. V shed 3 bases and J 6 bases; nucleotides not matched to a gene: 9. The CDR3 consists of 15 residues. The CDR3, as DNA: TGCGCCAGCAGCTCCCAGGGGACTAGCGTTACCGAGCAGTACTTC. Translation gives CASSSQGTSVTEQYF.

This chain uses TRBV7-3 with TRBJ2-2, with TRBD2 matching 7 bases. V lost 8 bases to trimming and J lost 7 bases; unmatched junction nucleotides: 7. Germline lookup yields CDR1 SGHTA and CDR2 FQGTGA. The length of the CDR3 is 13 residues. The CDR3 coding sequence is TGTGCCAGCCGGGGAGGGGCTCGCGGGGAGCTGTTTTTT. This encodes CASRGGARGELFF.

The chain joins TRBV2 to TRBJ1-6; D is uncertain. Trimming pared 4 bases from V and 9 bases from J, leaving 19 bases between. Germline values: CDR1 SNHLY, CDR2 FYNNEI. There are 16 residues in the CDR3. The chain's CDR3 is CASSVGLGPSSSPLHF. CDR3 DNA sequence: TGTGCCAGCAGTGTTGGACTAGGGCCGTCGAGTTCACCCCTCCACTTT.

This clonotype showed up just a few times. The CDR3 DNA is TGTGCCAGCAGTCCGGCGGGGGGGGACTATGGCTACACCTTC. Protein sequence: CASSPAGGDYGYTF. The chain recombines TRBV7-3 with TRBJ1-2; possible D gene TRBD1, 5 bases. The CDR3 has 14 amino acids. V was pared by 6 bases and J by 3 bases, with 14 bases between. From germline, CDR1 is SGHTA and CDR2 FQGTGA. Supplemented by reference TRBV7-3 and TRBJ1-2, the full variable domain reads GAGVSQTPSNKVTEKGKYVELRCDPISGHTALYWYRQSLGQGPEFLIYFQGTGAADDSGLPNDRFFAVRPEGSVSTLKIQRTERGDSAVYLCASSPAGGDYGYTFGSGTRLTVV.

The sample holds many counts of this clonotype. V usage is TRBV24-1 and J usage is TRBJ1-1; possible D gene TRBD1, 6 bases. This CDR3 has 13 amino acids. The ends were cut back, 0 bases at V and 5 bases at J, with 6 bases in the middle. The germline V gene encodes CDR1 KGHDR and CDR2 SFDVKD. The CDR3 region is CATSDLQGTEAFF. CDR3 bases: TGTGCCACCAGTGATTTGCAGGGGACTGAAGCTTTCTTT.

V and J are TRBV7-2 and TRBJ1-2, with D possibly being TRBD1 (5 bases). The CDR3 consists of 13 residues. CDR1 and CDR2 (germline): SGHTA, FQGNSA. V shed 7 bases and J shed 4 bases, with 13 bases lying between them. The CDR3 DNA sequence: TGTGCCAGCAAATTGGACACCTCCTATGGCTACACCTTC. Translation gives CASKLDTSYGYTF. Drawing the rest from reference TRBV7-2 and TRBJ1-2, the complete variable domain is GAGVSQSPSNKVTEKGKDVELRCDPISGHTALYWYRQSLGQGLEFLIYFQGNSAPDKSGLPSDRFSAERTGGSVSTLTIQRTQQEDSAVYLCASKLDTSYGYTFGSGTRLTVV.

This chain links TRBV19 with TRBJ2-7, with 8 nucleotides matching TRBD1. Germline lookup yields CDR1 LNHDA and CDR2 SQIVND (reference sequence). CDR3 size: 14 residues. The J segment lost 2 bases and the V segment lost 5 bases, leaving 5 bases of the junction unmatched. This CDR3 reads CASSPRTGTYEQYF. The DNA of the CDR3 is TGTGCCAGTAGTCCGAGGACAGGGACCTACGAGCAGTACTTC.

Comments on this clonotype: A much more abundant neighbour one base away suggests this may be a read error. V is TRBV7-2 and J is TRBJ1-1; D gene ambiguous. Germline V gene lookup returns CDR1 SGHTA and CDR2 FQGNSA. The V end lost 8 bases, the J end lost 3 bases, and 16 bases lay between the germline ends. This CDR3 comprises 14 residues. CDR3 sequence (DNA): TGTGCCAGCGGCCATCTGGCCCGGGACACTGAAGCTTTCTTT. It yields the protein CASGHLARDTEAFF.

This clonotype was found a few times. The chain employs TRBV7-3 and TRBJ1-1; D remains ambiguous. V dropped 6 bases and J dropped 5 bases, with 10 bases sitting between them. CDR1 is SGHTA and CDR2 is FQGTGA in the germline V gene. There are 12 residues in the CDR3. CDR3 DNA sequence: TGTGCCAGCAGTGATCGGTTGACTGAAGCTTTCTTT. It specifies CASSDRLTEAFF.

This sequence joins TRBV24-1 and TRBJ2-5; 15 bases are a match to TRBD2. V lost 4 bases, J lost 5 bases, and 7 bases stayed unmatched. The CDR3 has 17 amino acids. Germline lookup yields CDR1 KGHDR and CDR2 SFDVKD. The CDR3, as DNA: TGTGCCACCAGTGAGCCGGGACTAGCGGGAGGAGGGGAGACCCAGTACTTC. Amino acid sequence: CATSEPGLAGGGETQYF.

The rearrangement links TRBV20-1 to TRBJ1-1; possible D gene TRBD1, 6 bases. Per germline, CDR1 DFQATT and CDR2 SNEGSKA (reference sequence). V dropped 3 bases and J dropped 10 bases, with 12 bases sitting between them. The CDR3 spans 11 residues. This CDR3 reads CSASYGGAAFF. As DNA, the CDR3 is TGCAGTGCTAGCTATGGGGGGGCAGCTTTCTTT.

The J gene is TRBJ2-7, the V gene TRBV7-2, with D perhaps being TRBD1 or TRBD2 (5 bases each). With 1 base removed from V and 3 bases from J, the gap between germline ends came to 10 bases. CDR1 and CDR2 from the germline V gene are SGHTA and FQGNSA. This CDR3 is 14 amino acids long. CDR3 DNA: TGTGCCAGCAGCTTAGGGGACCAAATCTACGAGCAGTACTTC. It is translated as CASSLGDQIYEQYF.